This T cell receptor beta chain came from a study of shared clonotypes between healthy human individuals. Study findings and constraints: The study found about 5% of naive CD4 clonotypes shared across a handful of donors.

About this clone: Its target is not known.

Germline V lookup: CDR1 MNHEY, CDR2 SVGAGI. The CDR3 is made up of 14 amino acids. The V end was cut by 6 bases, the J end by 0 bases, with 10 bases between. CD45RO-negative CD8 cells positively selected for CCR7 made up the naive population, which excluded terminally differentiated effector memory CD45RA+ cells. The assay was immunoSEQ multiplex PCR, and TCRdb's table has in-frame clones only and misses some. The data hold nearly 2 million clones, with about 95% observed a single time. This sequence was found in a man in his late teens or twenties in good health. This chain links TRBV6-5 with TRBJ2-3; D not resolved. The source material was naive CD8+ T cells sorted from blood. The CDR3 coding sequence is TGTGCCAGCAGCCTCGCCTCTAGCACAGATACGCAGTATTTT. It codes for CASSLASSTDTQYF.